Shown below are 28 T cell receptor beta chains from a single sample sequenced in a study of a mutant IDH1 vaccine in newly diagnosed glioma. These receptors' targets are unknown. The assay was immunoSEQ multiplex PCR, and TCRdb's table has in-frame clones only and misses some. The data show about 65,000 clones, with approximately 85% seen just once and about 4% held by the top ten. Time point specified: week 23, last vaccination. Vaccination used 300 ug of mutant IDH1 20-mer peptide per dose, with topical imiquimod. This specimen was PBMCs, taken from a glioma patient whose treatment included an IDH1 peptide vaccine. These receptors were collected from a man aged 25 to 40 with glioma.

This clone came up once. J is TRBJ2-5 and V is TRBV18; perhaps TRBD1 as D (6 bases). Trimming pared 0 bases from V and 3 bases from J, leaving 11 bases between. This CDR3 has 15 amino acids. Germline V gene lookup returns CDR1 KGHSH and CDR2 LQKENI. CDR3 sequence reads: CASSPPGQGKETQYF. CDR3 nucleotide sequence: TGTGCCAGCTCACCACCGGGGCAGGGGAAAGAGACCCAGTACTTC. The full variable domain, with the rest looked up from reference TRBV18 and TRBJ2-5, is NAGVMQNPRHLVRRRGQEARLRCSPMKGHSHVYWYRQLPEEGLKFMVYLQKENIIDESGMPKERFSAEFPKEGPSILRIQQVVRGDSAAYFCASSPPGQGKETQYFGPGTRLLVL.

This chain connects TRBV9 to TRBJ1-1; no reliable D call. The CDR3 is 14 amino acids. V gave up 0 bases and J gave up 8 bases, with 14 bases separating them. Germline CDR1 SGDLS, CDR2 YYNGEE. The CDR3 nucleotides read TGTGCCAGCAGCGTAGCAAGTACGGCGAGGGAAGCTTTCTTT. Translating it yields CASSVASTAREAFF.

The V call is TRBV7-9, the J call TRBJ2-7; TRBD2 matches 10 bases. The germline CDR1 and CDR2 sequences are SEHNR and FQNEAQ (reference sequence). This CDR3 has 14 amino acids. The V gene end was trimmed by 3 bases and the J gene end by 5 bases; junction bases not matched to a gene: 4. The CDR3 coding sequence is TGTGCCAGCAGCTTTAGCGGGGGGATTAACGAGCAGTACTTC. This gives the protein CASSFSGGINEQYF.

CDR3 residues: CASKFSGGGEQYF. CDR3 bases: TGTGCCAGCAAGTTTAGCGGGGGGGGCGAGCAGTACTTC. The J gene is TRBJ2-7, the V gene TRBV27; TRBD2 matches 11 bases. Trimming at V came to 7 bases and at J to 6 bases, leaving 5 bases not matched to a gene. The CDR3 has 13 amino acids. CDR1 and CDR2 (germline): MNHEY, SMNVEV (reference sequence).

This chain joins TRBV15 and TRBJ1-5; D remains unclear. This CDR3 has 19 amino acids. Trimming stripped 0 bases from V and 0 bases from J, with 18 bases between. The germline gives CDR1 LNHNV, CDR2 YYDKDF (reference sequence). The CDR3 DNA follows: TGTGCCACCAGCAGAGAGATACGGGCAGGAGGTTATAGCAATCAGCCCCAGCATTTT. This translates into CATSREIRAGGYSNQPQHF.

This sequence joins TRBV7-9 and TRBJ2-5; D remains unclear. The J call may not be correct, given that the DNA end is closer to TRBJ2-7. This CDR3 is built from 13 residues. Germline assignment: CDR1 SEHNR and CDR2 FQNEAQ (reference sequence). The CDR3 sequence is CASSLARSYEQYF. CDR3 sequence (DNA): TGTGCCAGCAGTTTGGCCCGGAGCTACGAGCAGTACTTC.

V gene TRBV7-6 combines with J gene TRBJ1-1; tentative D call: TRBD1 (5 bases). CDR3 length: 14 residues. Between the trimmed V and J ends, which lost 5 bases and 4 bases, there was a span of 14 bases. The germline V gene encodes CDR1 SGHVS and CDR2 FNYEAQ. The CDR3 DNA reads as TGTGCCAGCAGCCCACGGTCAGGGTTCACTGAAGCTTTCTTT. Translated, it gives CASSPRSGFTEAFF.

This chain links TRBV5-1 with TRBJ1-2; D ambiguous. Germline-derived CDR1 and CDR2 are SGHRS and YFSETQ. V was clipped by 4 bases and J by 8 bases, with 24 bases between them. CDR3 length: 16 residues. The CDR3 nucleotides are TGCGCCAGCAGCCCCCGGGGAGCGTCCCCTACGAGAGGCTACACCTTC. Amino acids: CASSPRGASPTRGYTF.

The chain carries TRBV5-4 and TRBJ2-4, with 7 bases aligning to TRBD2. CDR3 length: 15 amino acids. V lost 0 bases to trimming and J lost 6 bases; unmatched junction nucleotides: 6. CDR1 SGHNT and CDR2 YYREEE come from the germline V gene (reference sequence). The CDR3, as DNA: TGTGCCAGCAGCTTGGATAGCGGGCCAGGAAACATTCAGTACTTC. Translation gives CASSLDSGPGNIQYF. The full variable domain, with the rest looked up from reference TRBV5-4 and TRBJ2-4, is ETGVTQSPTHLIKTRGQQVTLRCSSQSGHNTVSWYQQALGQGPQFIFQYYREEENGRGNFPPRFSGLQFPNYSSELNVNALELDDSALYLCASSLDSGPGNIQYFGAGTRLSVL.

In its sample, this clone was seen a few times. The rearrangement joins TRBV2 to TRBJ1-1; 8 positions agree with TRBD1. The germline gives CDR1 SNHLY, CDR2 FYNNEI. The length of the CDR3 is 13 residues. With 5 bases clipped from V and 10 bases from J, the junction kept 9 bases outside the gene matches. CDR3 protein: CASSLGQEVGAFF. The CDR3 DNA sequence: TGTGCCAGCAGTCTGGGACAGGAGGTTGGAGCTTTCTTT.

This chain links TRBV6-4 with TRBJ2-2; D possibly matches TRBD1 or TRBD2 (5 bases each). The CDR3 length is 11 residues. In germline, CDR1 is MRHNA, CDR2 SNTAGT. Trimming cost V 8 bases and J 7 bases, with 8 bases left between them. The CDR3 loop is CASGTVGELFF. The CDR3 DNA is TGTGCCAGCGGGACGGTCGGGGAGCTGTTTTTT.

The rearrangement uses TRBV7-8 and TRBJ1-6, with no clear D. CDR1 is SGHVS and CDR2 is FQNEAQ in the germline V gene. There are 17 residues in the CDR3. V was clipped by 1 base and J by 0 bases, with 10 bases between them. The CDR3 DNA is TGTGCCAGCAGCTTAGGGCGGGAGGGCTCCTATAATTCACCCCTCCACTTT. Translating it yields CASSLGREGSYNSPLHF.

The rearrangement uses TRBV6-4 and TRBJ2-3; D uncertain. The ends were cut back, 5 bases at V and 0 bases at J, with 6 bases in the middle. The CDR3 loop spans 13 amino acids. Germline CDR1 is MRHNA and CDR2 is SNTAGT. The DNA of the CDR3 is TGTGCCAGCAGTAAGCAAAGCACAGATACGCAGTATTTT. Its protein product is CASSKQSTDTQYF.

V is TRBV10-1 and J is TRBJ1-4; 9 bases are shared with TRBD1. CDR3 length equals 15 residues. V was clipped by 3 bases and J by 8 bases; unmatched bases: 7. Germline V lookup: CDR1 WNHNN, CDR2 SYGVQD (reference sequence). CDR3 nucleotides: TGCGCCAGCAGTGATCCGGGACAGGGTGGAGAAAAACTGTTTTTT. This gives the protein CASSDPGQGGEKLFF.

The gene calls are TRBV6-6 and TRBJ2-7; D is ambiguous. V lost 2 bases, J lost 2 bases, and 13 bases lay in between. This CDR3 region has 15 residues. Germline values: CDR1 MNHNY, CDR2 SVGAGI (reference sequence). CDR3 DNA sequence: TGTGCCAGCAGTTACGGCCGACGTCACACCTACGAGCAGTACTTC. This encodes CASSYGRRHTYEQYF.

This clone is a singleton in its sample. The DNA of the CDR3 is TGTGCCAGCTTTGGGGTATCACCCTACGAGCAGTACTTC. Its translation: CASFGVSPYEQYF. The chain combines TRBV28 with TRBJ2-7; D is unresolved. The CDR3 is 13 amino acids. Germline CDR1 and CDR2: MDHEN and SYDVKM. V lost 8 bases and J 2 bases, leaving 13 bases between the germline ends.

The rearrangement links TRBV6-6 to TRBJ2-5; D is possibly TRBD2 (6 bases). Trimming pared 7 bases from V and 1 base from J, leaving 13 bases between. The CDR3 extends over 14 amino acids. Germline V gene lookup returns CDR1 MNHNY and CDR2 SVGAGI (reference sequence). CDR3 loop: CASTWRGLQETQYF. CDR3 bases: TGTGCCAGCACTTGGCGGGGCCTCCAAGAGACCCAGTACTTC.

This clone was recorded once. This rearrangement joins TRBV18 to TRBJ1-3, with D unresolved. The CDR3 has 15 residues. Germline V gene data show CDR1 as KGHSH and CDR2 as LQKENI. V lost 2 bases and J 0 bases, leaving 8 bases between the germline ends. The CDR3 DNA is TGTGCCAGCTCACCATCGGACTACTCTGGAAACACCATATATTTT. This translates into CASSPSDYSGNTIYF.

The chain has TRBV18 and TRBJ1-1, with a possible D match to TRBD1 (5 bases). In germline, CDR1 is KGHSH, CDR2 LQKENI. The CDR3 is 15 amino acids. V was trimmed by 3 bases and J by 2 bases, leaving 13 bases between them. As DNA, the CDR3 is TGTGCCAGCTCACCGCGCGGGGGGGTAAACACTGAAGCTTTCTTT. Amino acids: CASSPRGGVNTEAFF.

This clone was seen more than once but under ten times. The CDR3 nucleotides are TGTGCCAGCTCCGGGACAGGGAATAATCAGCCCCAGCATTTT. Translated, it gives CASSGTGNNQPQHF. This chain uses TRBV6-1 with TRBJ1-5; 9 nucleotides align to TRBD1. The CDR3 runs to 14 residues. Germline V gene data show CDR1 as MNHNS and CDR2 as SASEGT. J lost 4 bases, V lost 8 bases, and 6 bases had no gene match.

The chain recombines TRBV5-1 with TRBJ1-1, with D unclear. The V and J ends lost 8 bases and 0 bases respectively, with 8 bases between them. Germline CDR1 is SGHRS and CDR2 is YFSETQ. This CDR3 region has 12 residues. The chain's CDR3 is CASKAMNTEAFF. The CDR3 bases are TGCGCCAGTAAGGCCATGAACACTGAAGCTTTCTTT.

The chain has TRBV27 and TRBJ2-5; 9 bases are a match to TRBD1. Germline-derived CDR1 and CDR2 are MNHEY and SMNVEV (reference sequence). J gave up 1 base and V 3 bases, and 6 bases lay outside the gene matches. There are 16 residues in the CDR3. CDR3 sequence reads: CASSFSGQGPQETQYF. The CDR3 DNA reads TGTGCCAGCAGTTTTTCTGGACAGGGGCCCCAAGAGACCCAGTACTTC.

The rearrangement links TRBV7-2 to TRBJ1-2; D is possibly TRBD1 (6 bases). V was trimmed by 4 bases and J by 3 bases, leaving 15 bases between them. The CDR3 is 15 amino acids. The germline gives CDR1 SGHTA, CDR2 FQGNSA. The CDR3 spells CASSYRGGGDYGYTF. The CDR3 region has the DNA TGTGCCAGCAGCTATAGGGGGGGTGGCGACTATGGCTACACCTTC.

This chain links TRBV6-5 with TRBJ1-2; 8 bases are a match to TRBD1. Per germline, CDR1 MNHEY and CDR2 SVGAGI. V lost 2 bases, J lost 8 bases, and 10 bases stayed unmatched. The CDR3 consists of 15 residues. The CDR3 here is CASSYRGTGAEGYTF. Written as DNA, the CDR3 is TGTGCCAGCAGTTACCGAGGGACAGGAGCGGAAGGCTACACCTTC.

This clone was found once. V gene TRBV7-9 combines with J gene TRBJ2-3; D gene ambiguous. Trimming took off 1 base at V and 3 bases at J, with 11 bases between the two ends. The length of the CDR3 is 15 residues. Germline V gene lookup returns CDR1 SEHNR and CDR2 FQNEAQ (reference sequence). CDR3: CASSLGDQSTDTQYF. The CDR3 DNA is TGTGCCAGCAGCTTAGGTGACCAATCAACAGATACGCAGTATTTT.

The rearrangement joins TRBV28 to TRBJ1-1; D is undetermined. V was shortened by 6 bases and J by 0 bases, with 8 bases between the two germline ends. The V gene's germline CDR1 is MDHEN and CDR2 SYDVKM. The CDR3 is 13 residues long. CDR3 coding DNA: TGTGCCAGCAGCCCGAGAGTGAACACTGAAGCTTTCTTT. This sequence encodes CASSPRVNTEAFF.

This clone appeared a single time. The CDR3 region has the DNA TGCGCCAGCAGAGATACCATCGGGGGGGCATACCTTGGCTACACCTTC. Amino acid sequence: CASRDTIGGAYLGYTF. The V gene is TRBV10-2, the J gene TRBJ1-2, with D possibly matching TRBD1 (6 bases). Trimming left V 6 bases short and J 7 bases short, with 24 bases between. CDR1 and CDR2 (germline): WSHSY, SAAADI. This CDR3 is built from 16 residues.

The CDR3 loop is CASSITGAHEQYF. The DNA for the CDR3 is TGTGCCAGTAGTATAACAGGGGCCCACGAGCAGTACTTC. The rearrangement joins TRBV19 to TRBJ2-7; TRBD1 aligns across 7 bases. This CDR3 has 13 amino acids. Germline CDR1 LNHDA, CDR2 SQIVND (reference sequence). With 2 bases clipped from V and 5 bases from J, the junction kept 3 bases outside the gene matches.